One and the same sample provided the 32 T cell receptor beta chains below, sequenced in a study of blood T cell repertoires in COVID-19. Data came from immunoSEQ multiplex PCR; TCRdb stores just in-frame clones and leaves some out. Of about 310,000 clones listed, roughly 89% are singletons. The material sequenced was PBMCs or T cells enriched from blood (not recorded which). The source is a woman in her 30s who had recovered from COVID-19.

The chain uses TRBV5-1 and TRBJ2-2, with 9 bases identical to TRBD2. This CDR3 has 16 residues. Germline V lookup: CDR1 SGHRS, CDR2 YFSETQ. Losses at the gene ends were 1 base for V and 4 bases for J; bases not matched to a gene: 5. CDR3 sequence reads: CASSLRLAGFTGELFF. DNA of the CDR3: TGCGCCAGCAGCTTGCGTCTAGCGGGATTCACCGGGGAGCTGTTTTTT. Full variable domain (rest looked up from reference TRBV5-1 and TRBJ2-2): KAGVTQTPRYLIKTRGQQVTLSCSPISGHRSVSWYQQTPGQGLQFLFEYFSETQRNKGNFPGRFSGRQFSNSRSEMNVSTLELGDSALYLCASSLRLAGFTGELFFGEGSRLTVL.

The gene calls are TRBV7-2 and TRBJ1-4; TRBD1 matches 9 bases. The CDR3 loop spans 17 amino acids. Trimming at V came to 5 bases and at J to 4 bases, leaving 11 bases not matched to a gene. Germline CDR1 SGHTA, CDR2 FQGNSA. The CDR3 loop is CASSHQSRTGVNEKLFF. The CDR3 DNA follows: TGTGCCAGCAGCCACCAAAGTCGGACAGGGGTTAATGAAAAACTGTTTTTT.

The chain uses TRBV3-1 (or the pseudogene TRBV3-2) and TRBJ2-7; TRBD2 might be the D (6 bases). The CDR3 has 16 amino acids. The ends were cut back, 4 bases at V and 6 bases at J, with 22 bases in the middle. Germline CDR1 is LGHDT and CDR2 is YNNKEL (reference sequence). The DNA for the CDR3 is TGTGCCAGCAGCCTCCTAAACCCAGGAGGAGGGAGCGAGCAGTACTTC. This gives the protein CASSLLNPGGGSEQYF.

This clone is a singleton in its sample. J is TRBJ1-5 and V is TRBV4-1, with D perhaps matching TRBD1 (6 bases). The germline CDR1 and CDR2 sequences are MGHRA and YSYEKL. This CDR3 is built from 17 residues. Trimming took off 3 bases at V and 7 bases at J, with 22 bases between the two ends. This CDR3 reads CASSQLQGGGTHQPQHF. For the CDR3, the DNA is TGCGCCAGCAGCCAGCTCCAAGGGGGAGGGACACACCAGCCCCAGCATTTT.

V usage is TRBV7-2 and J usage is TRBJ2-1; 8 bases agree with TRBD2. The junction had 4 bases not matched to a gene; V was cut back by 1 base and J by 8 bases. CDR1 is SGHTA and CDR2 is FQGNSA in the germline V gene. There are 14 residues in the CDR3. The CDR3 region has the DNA TGTGCCAGCAGCTTAGGCCTAGCGGGCGATGAGCAGTTCTTC. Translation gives CASSLGLAGDEQFF.

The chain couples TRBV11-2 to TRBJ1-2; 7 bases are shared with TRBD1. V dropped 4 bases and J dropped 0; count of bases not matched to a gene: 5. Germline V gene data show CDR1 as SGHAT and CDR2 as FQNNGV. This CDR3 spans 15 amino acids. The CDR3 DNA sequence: TGTGCCAGCAGCTCCCAAGGGACAGCTAACTATGGCTACACCTTC. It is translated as CASSSQGTANYGYTF.

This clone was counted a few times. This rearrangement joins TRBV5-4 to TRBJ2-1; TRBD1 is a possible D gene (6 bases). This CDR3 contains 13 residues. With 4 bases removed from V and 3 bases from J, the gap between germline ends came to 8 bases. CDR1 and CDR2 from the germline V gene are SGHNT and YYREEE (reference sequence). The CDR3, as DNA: TGTGCCAGCAGCAGACAGGACTACAATGAGCAGTTCTTC. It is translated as CASSRQDYNEQFF.

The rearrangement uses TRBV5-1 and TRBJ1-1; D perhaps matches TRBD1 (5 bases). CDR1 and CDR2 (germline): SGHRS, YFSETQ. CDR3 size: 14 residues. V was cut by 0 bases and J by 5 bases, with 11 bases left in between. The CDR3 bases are TGCGCCAGCAGCTTGGAGGGGCTTAAAACTGAAGCTTTCTTT. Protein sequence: CASSLEGLKTEAFF.

DNA for the CDR3: TGTGCCAGCAGCCAAGATTTAGCTAGCGGGAGAGAGGGAGATACGCAGTATTTT. Residues: CASSQDLASGREGDTQYF. The V and J genes are TRBV4-2 and TRBJ2-3, with TRBD2 matching over 10 bases. Per the germline V gene, CDR1 is LGHNA and CDR2 is YNFKEQ. The junction had 11 bases not matched to a gene; V was cut back by 0 bases and J by 5 bases. The CDR3 contains 18 residues.

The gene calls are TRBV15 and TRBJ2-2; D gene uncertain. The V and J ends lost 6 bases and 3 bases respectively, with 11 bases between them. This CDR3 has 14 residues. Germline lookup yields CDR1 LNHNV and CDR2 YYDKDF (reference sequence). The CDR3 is CATRVAAYTGELFF. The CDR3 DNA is TGTGCCACCAGAGTAGCAGCGTACACCGGGGAGCTGTTTTTT.

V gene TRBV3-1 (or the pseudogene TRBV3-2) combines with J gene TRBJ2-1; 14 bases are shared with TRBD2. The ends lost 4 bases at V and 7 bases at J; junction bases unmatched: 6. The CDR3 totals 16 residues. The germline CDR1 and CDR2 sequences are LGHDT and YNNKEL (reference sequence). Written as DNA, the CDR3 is TGTGCCAGCAGCCGACTAGCGGGAGGGCCGGGGAATGAGCAGTTCTTC. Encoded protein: CASSRLAGGPGNEQFF.

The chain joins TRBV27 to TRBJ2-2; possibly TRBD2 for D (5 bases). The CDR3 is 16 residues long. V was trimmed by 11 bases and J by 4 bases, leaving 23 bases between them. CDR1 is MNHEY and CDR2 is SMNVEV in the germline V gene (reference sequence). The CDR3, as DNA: TGTGCCGGCCCCGGGGATGGAGCCGAGGGCACCGGGGAGCTGTTTTTT. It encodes CAGPGDGAEGTGELFF.

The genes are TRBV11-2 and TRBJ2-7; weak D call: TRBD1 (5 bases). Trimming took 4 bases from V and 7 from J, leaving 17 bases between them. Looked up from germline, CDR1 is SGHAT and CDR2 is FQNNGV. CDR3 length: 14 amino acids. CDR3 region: CASSSVGPPGEQYF. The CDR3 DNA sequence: TGTGCCAGCAGCTCGGTAGGCCCCCCAGGGGAGCAGTACTTC.

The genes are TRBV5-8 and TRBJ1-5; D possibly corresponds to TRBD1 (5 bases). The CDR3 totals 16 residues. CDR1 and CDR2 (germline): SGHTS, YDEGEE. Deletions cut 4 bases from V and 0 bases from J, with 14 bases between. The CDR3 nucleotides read TGTGCCAGCAGCCCCGGGACGGACTATAGCAATCAGCCCCAGCATTTT. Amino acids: CASSPGTDYSNQPQHF.

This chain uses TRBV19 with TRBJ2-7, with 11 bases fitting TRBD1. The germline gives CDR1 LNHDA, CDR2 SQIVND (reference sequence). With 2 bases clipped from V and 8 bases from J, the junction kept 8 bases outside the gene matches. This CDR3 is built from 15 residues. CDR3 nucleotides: TGTGCCAGTAGTATAACGGGGGACAGGGGGATTAAGCAGTACTTC. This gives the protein CASSITGDRGIKQYF.

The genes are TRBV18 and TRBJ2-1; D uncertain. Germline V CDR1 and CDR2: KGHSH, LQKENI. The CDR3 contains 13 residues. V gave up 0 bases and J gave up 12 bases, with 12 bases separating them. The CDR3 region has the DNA TGTGCCAGCTCACCACCAACCCGAAACGGGCAGTTCTTC. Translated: CASSPPTRNGQFF.

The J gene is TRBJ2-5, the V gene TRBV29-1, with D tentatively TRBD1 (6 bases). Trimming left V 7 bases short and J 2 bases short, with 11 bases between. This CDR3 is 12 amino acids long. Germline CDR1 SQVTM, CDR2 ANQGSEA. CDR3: CSAGQPQETQYF. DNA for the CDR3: TGCAGCGCCGGACAGCCTCAAGAGACCCAGTACTTC. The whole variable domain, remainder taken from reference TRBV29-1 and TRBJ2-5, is SAVISQKPSRDICQRGTSLTIQCQVDSQVTMMFWYRQQPGQSLTLIATANQGSEATYESGFVIDKFPISRPNLTFSTLTVSNMSPEDSSIYLCSAGQPQETQYFGPGTRLLVL.

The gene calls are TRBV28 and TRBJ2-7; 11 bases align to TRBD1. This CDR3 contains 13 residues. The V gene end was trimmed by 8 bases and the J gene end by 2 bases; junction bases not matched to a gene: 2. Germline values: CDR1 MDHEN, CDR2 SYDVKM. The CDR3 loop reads CASWTGGPYEQYF. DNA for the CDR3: TGTGCCAGCTGGACAGGGGGCCCCTACGAGCAGTACTTC.

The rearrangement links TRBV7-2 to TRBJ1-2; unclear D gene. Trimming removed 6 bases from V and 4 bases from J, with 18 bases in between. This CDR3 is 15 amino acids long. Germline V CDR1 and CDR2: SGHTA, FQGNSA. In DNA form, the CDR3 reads TGTGCCAGCAGTCGAGACTCGAGTGGGAGCTATGGCTACACCTTC. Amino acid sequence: CASSRDSSGSYGYTF.

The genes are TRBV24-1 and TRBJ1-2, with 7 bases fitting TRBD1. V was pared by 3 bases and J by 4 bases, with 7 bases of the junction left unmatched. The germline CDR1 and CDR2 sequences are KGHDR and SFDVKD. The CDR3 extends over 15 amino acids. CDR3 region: CATSDPGTAIYGYTF. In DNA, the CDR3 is TGTGCCACCAGTGATCCCGGGACAGCAATCTATGGCTACACCTTC.

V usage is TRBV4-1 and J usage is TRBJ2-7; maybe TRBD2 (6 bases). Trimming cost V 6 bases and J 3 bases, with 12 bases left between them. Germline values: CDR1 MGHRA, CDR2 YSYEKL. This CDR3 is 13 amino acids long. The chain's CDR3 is CASRPGDDYEQYF. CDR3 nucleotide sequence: TGCGCCAGCAGACCGGGAGACGACTACGAGCAGTACTTC.

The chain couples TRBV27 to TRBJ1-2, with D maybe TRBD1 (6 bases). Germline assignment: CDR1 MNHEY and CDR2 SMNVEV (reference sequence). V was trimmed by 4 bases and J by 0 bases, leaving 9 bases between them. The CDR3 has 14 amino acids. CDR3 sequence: CASSSRDTNYGYTF. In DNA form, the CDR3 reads TGTGCCAGCAGTTCCAGGGACACTAACTATGGCTACACCTTC.

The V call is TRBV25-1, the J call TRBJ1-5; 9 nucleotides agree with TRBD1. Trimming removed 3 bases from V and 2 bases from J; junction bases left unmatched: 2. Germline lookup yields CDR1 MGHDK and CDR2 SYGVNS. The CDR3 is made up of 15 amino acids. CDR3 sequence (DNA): TGTGCCAGCAGTGAGCGACAGGGGGGCAATCAGCCCCAGCATTTT. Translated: CASSERQGGNQPQHF.

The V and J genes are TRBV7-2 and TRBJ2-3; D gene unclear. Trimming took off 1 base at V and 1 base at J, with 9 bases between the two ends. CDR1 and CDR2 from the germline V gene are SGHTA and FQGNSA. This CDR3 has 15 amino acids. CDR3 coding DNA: TGTGCCAGCAGCTTAGTAAGACTTGGCACAGATACGCAGTATTTT. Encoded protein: CASSLVRLGTDTQYF.

CDR3 sequence (DNA): TGTGCCAGCTTCAGGTGGGCCGGGGAGCTGTTTTTT. Residues: CASFRWAGELFF. V usage is TRBV12-3 or TRBV12-4 and J usage is TRBJ2-2; no clear D gene. V lost 8 bases and J 6 bases, leaving 10 bases between the germline ends. This CDR3 region has 12 residues.

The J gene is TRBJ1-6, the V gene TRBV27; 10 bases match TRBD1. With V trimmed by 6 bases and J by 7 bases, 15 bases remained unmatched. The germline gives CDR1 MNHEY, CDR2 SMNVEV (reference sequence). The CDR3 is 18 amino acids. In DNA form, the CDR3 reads TGTGCCAGCAGAACCACGGGACAGGGGAATGCATACAATTCACCCCTCCACTTT. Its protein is CASRTTGQGNAYNSPLHF.

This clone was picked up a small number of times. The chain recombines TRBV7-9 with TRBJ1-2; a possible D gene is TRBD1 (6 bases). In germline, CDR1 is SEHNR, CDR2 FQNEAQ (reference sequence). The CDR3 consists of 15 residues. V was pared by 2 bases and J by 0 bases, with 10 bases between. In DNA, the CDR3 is TGTGCCAGCAGCTTACTTGAGGGGGCTAACTATGGCTACACCTTC. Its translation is CASSLLEGANYGYTF.

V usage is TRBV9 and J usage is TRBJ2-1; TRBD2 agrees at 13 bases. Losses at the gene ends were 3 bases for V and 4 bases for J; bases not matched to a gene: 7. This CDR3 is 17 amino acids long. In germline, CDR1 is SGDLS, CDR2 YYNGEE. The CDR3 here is CASSARTSGSQYNEQFF. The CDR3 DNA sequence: TGTGCCAGCAGCGCCCGGACTAGCGGGAGTCAATACAATGAGCAGTTCTTC.

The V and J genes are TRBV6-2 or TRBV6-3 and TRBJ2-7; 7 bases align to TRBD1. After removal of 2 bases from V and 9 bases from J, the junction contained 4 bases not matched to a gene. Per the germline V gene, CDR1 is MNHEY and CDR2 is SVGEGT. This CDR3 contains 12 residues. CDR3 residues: CASSYGRQGQYF. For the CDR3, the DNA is TGTGCCAGCAGTTACGGGAGACAGGGGCAGTACTTC.

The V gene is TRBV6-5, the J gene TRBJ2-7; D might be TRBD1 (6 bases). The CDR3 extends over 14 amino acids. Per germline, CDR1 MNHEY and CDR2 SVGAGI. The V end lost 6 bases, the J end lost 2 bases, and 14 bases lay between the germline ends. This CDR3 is CASSRQVLTYEQYF. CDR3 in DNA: TGTGCCAGCAGCAGACAGGTCCTGACCTACGAGCAGTACTTC.

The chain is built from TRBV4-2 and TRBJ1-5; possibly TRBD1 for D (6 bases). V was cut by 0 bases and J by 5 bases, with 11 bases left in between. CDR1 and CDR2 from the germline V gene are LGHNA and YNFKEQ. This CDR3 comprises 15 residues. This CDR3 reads CASSQDLSGDQPQHF. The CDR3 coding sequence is TGTGCCAGCAGCCAAGATCTTTCAGGGGATCAGCCCCAGCATTTT.

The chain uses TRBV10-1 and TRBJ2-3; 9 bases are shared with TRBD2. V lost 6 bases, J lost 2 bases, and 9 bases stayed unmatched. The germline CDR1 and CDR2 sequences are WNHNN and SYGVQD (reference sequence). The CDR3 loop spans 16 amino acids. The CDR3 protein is CASSEGLAGVTDTQYF. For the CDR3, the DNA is TGCGCCAGCAGCGAAGGTTTAGCGGGAGTCACAGATACGCAGTATTTT.